These 13 T cell receptor beta chains share one sample of origin, sequenced in a study of beta chain features in type 1 diabetes. The entirety of the isolated RNA underwent reverse transcription, so expressed TCRB transcripts were sequenced. Assay used: immunoSEQ multiplex PCR; TCRdb lists only in-frame clones, some missing. This table holds roughly 290,000 clones, about 8.5% found once. Input material: central memory CD4+ T cells from blood. The receptors derive from a woman aged 18-29 years in good health.

A note on this clone: Other DNA sequences in this specimen translate into the identical CDR3. V gene TRBV29-1 combines with J gene TRBJ1-5; D remains unclear. The germline CDR1 and CDR2 sequences are SQVTM and ANQGSEA. Trimming shortened V by 4 bases and J by 2 bases, and 6 bases separated the two germline ends. The CDR3 spans 12 residues. The CDR3 region has the DNA TGCAGCGTTGTAAGTGGCAATCAGCCCCAGCATTTT. Residues: CSVVSGNQPQHF.

This chain joins TRBV28 and TRBJ2-7; D perhaps matches TRBD2 (6 bases). This CDR3 region has 15 residues. The V end lost 2 bases, the J end lost 0 bases, and 11 bases lay between the germline ends. The germline CDR1 and CDR2 sequences are MDHEN and SYDVKM. The CDR3 region has the DNA TGTGCCAGCAGTTTAGGCGGGGCAAGCTCCTACGAGCAGTACGTC. It specifies CASSLGGASSYEQYV.

The rearrangement joins TRBV18 to TRBJ2-5; D is perhaps TRBD2 (6 bases). V shed 2 bases and J shed 3 bases, with 10 bases lying between them. Germline CDR1 is KGHSH and CDR2 is LQKENI. The CDR3 has 14 amino acids. This chain's CDR3 is CASSPYRGKETQYF. DNA of the CDR3: TGTGCCAGCTCACCATATCGCGGGAAAGAGACCCAGTACTTC.

This clone came up a few times. The chain recombines TRBV9 with TRBJ1-6; D is unresolved. Germline V CDR1 and CDR2: SGDLS, YYNGEE. Trimming stripped 0 bases from V and 0 bases from J, with 4 bases between. The CDR3 contains 15 residues. The CDR3 DNA reads TGTGCCAGCAGCGTAGCCCTCTCCTATAATTCACCCCTCCACTTT. Protein sequence: CASSVALSYNSPLHF.

In its sample, this clone was seen a few times. The rearrangement joins TRBV4-3 to TRBJ1-2; D perhaps matches TRBD1 (5 bases). This CDR3 region has 15 residues. CDR1 and CDR2 from the germline V gene are LGHNA and YSLEER. V lost 4 bases, J lost 0 bases, and 12 bases lay in between. CDR3 in DNA: TGCGCCAGCAGCCGCCTCGGGACCACTAACTATGGCTACACCTTC. This gives the protein CASSRLGTTNYGYTF.

This clone has a handful of counts. This sequence joins TRBV2 and TRBJ2-5; no definite D call. Between the trimmed V and J ends, which lost 7 bases and 2 bases, there was a span of 17 bases. Germline V gene sequence: CDR1 SNHLY, CDR2 FYNNEI. The CDR3 covers 15 residues. CDR3 residues: CASTRERTFQETQYF. As DNA, the CDR3 is TGTGCCAGCACCAGAGAGAGGACCTTTCAAGAGACCCAGTACTTC.

The CDR3 nucleotides are TGTGCCAGCAGCACCAGGCTGAACACTGAAGCTTTCTTT. Encoded protein: CASSTRLNTEAFF. The chain couples TRBV5-6 to TRBJ1-1; no reliable D call. Germline-derived CDR1 and CDR2 are SGHDT and YYEEEE. This CDR3 has 13 amino acids. Trimming pared 4 bases from V and 0 bases from J, leaving 7 bases between.

The table lists this clone with a few counts. V and J are TRBV18 and TRBJ1-2; tentatively, D is TRBD1 (5 bases). The V end was cut by 3 bases, the J end by 0 bases, with 8 bases between. The CDR3 length is 14 residues. CDR1 is KGHSH and CDR2 is LQKENI in the germline V gene. The CDR3 reads CASSPPGPNYGYTF. The CDR3 DNA sequence: TGTGCCAGCTCACCGCCGGGGCCTAACTATGGCTACACCTTC.

This clone was seen more than once but under ten times. The chain uses TRBV7-8 and TRBJ2-3; D unresolved. The CDR3 runs to 14 residues. Germline V CDR1 and CDR2: SGHVS, FQNEAQ. The ends were cut back, 1 base at V and 3 bases at J, with 8 bases in the middle. CDR3 region: CASSLEASTDTQYF. The CDR3 coding sequence is TGTGCCAGCAGCTTAGAGGCCTCAACAGATACGCAGTATTTT.

The V gene is TRBV5-1, the J gene TRBJ1-2, with TRBD1 identical over 10 bases. With V trimmed by 4 bases and J by 6 bases, 9 bases remained unmatched. The CDR3 has 15 residues. Germline CDR1 SGHRS, CDR2 YFSETQ. The CDR3 DNA is TGCGCCAGCAGCAGGACAGGGGGAAATGAGGATGGCTACACCTTC. The encoded protein is CASSRTGGNEDGYTF.

As to this clone: An end of the junction differs from the germline gene, which may be a read error. J is TRBJ2-2 and V is TRBV6-5; D remains ambiguous. Germline CDR1 MNHEY, CDR2 SVGAGI. The CDR3 extends over 14 amino acids. The CDR3 DNA follows: TGTGCCGGCAGAGCCTCCCTGAACACCGGGGAGCTGTTTTTT. It yields the protein CAGRASLNTGELFF.

This rearrangement joins TRBV18 to TRBJ2-7; D is possibly TRBD1 (5 bases). Germline V lookup: CDR1 KGHSH, CDR2 LQKENI. The CDR3 has 13 residues. V lost 2 bases to trimming and J lost 5 bases, with 10 bases between them. The chain's CDR3 is CASSPALGDEQYF. Written as DNA, the CDR3 is TGTGCCAGCTCACCAGCTCTAGGGGACGAGCAGTACTTC. The whole variable domain, filled in from reference TRBV18 and TRBJ2-7, reads NAGVMQNPRHLVRRRGQEARLRCSPMKGHSHVYWYRQLPEEGLKFMVYLQKENIIDESGMPKERFSAEFPKEGPSILRIQQVVRGDSAAYFCASSPALGDEQYFGPGTRLTVT.

This clone was detected only a few times. V usage is TRBV30 and J usage is TRBJ1-3, with D possibly matching TRBD1 (5 bases). The V end was cut by 1 base, the J end by 2 bases, with 6 bases between. The CDR3 runs 13 residues. Looked up from germline, CDR1 is GTSNPN and CDR2 is SVGIG (reference sequence). The CDR3 region has the DNA TGTGCCTGGAGTGACAGGCCTGGAAACACCATATATTTT. This encodes CAWSDRPGNTIYF.